The 22 T cell receptor beta chains reported below all come from one sample, sequenced in a study of cytomegalovirus exposure and HLA in healthy donors (TCRdb year 2017). Library creation used the immunoSEQ multiplex PCR assay. For the multiplex PCR, a mixture combining 60 forward primers for TCR Vbeta segments and 13 reverse primers for TCR Jbeta segments was used. TCRdb obtained this table from immuneACCESS and retained in-frame rearrangements with V and J assigned. These tables miss some clones; where compared with another copy, unresolved V genes account for less than half of the shortfall, and the remainder is unexplained. A total of 100,000 to 120,000 clones appear in this sample, about 73% of them only once. The top ten constitute around 1.3% of the sample. Sequencing was performed on PBMCs. Every receptor here comes from a young woman in good health and CMV-seronegative.

This chain links TRBV6-5 with TRBJ2-2; D is unclear. The CDR3 runs to 14 residues. Between the trimmed V and J ends, which lost 0 bases and 1 base, there was a span of 3 bases. The germline V gene has CDR1 MNHEY and CDR2 SVGAGI. The CDR3 is CASSYSQNTGELFF. CDR3 in DNA: TGTGCCAGCAGTTACTCACAGAACACCGGGGAGCTGTTTTTT.

This chain joins TRBV6-5 and TRBJ1-5, with 10 positions matching TRBD1. The germline CDR1 and CDR2 sequences are MNHEY and SVGAGI. CDR3 length: 14 amino acids. The V gene end was trimmed by 6 bases and the J gene end by 7 bases; junction bases not matched to a gene: 6. In DNA form, the CDR3 reads TGTGCCAGCAGCCTGACAGGGGGCTGGCAGCCCCAGCATTTT. Amino acids: CASSLTGGWQPQHF.

This chain links TRBV6-5 with TRBJ1-4; 9 bases line up with TRBD1. Germline CDR1 is MNHEY and CDR2 is SVGAGI. The CDR3 runs to 14 residues. After removal of 5 bases from V and 5 bases from J, the junction contained 3 bases not matched to a gene. This CDR3 is CASSQTGGNEKLFF. The DNA of the CDR3 is TGTGCCAGCAGTCAGACAGGGGGGAATGAAAAACTGTTTTTT.

The chain recombines TRBV4-2 with TRBJ2-1, with unresolved D. Germline V gives CDR1 LGHNA, CDR2 YNFKEQ. The CDR3 spans 14 residues. V was cut by 0 bases and J by 6 bases, with 9 bases left in between. CDR3 DNA sequence: TGTGCCAGCAGCCAAGACCCCTCGTCCAATGAGCAGTTCTTC. It codes for CASSQDPSSNEQFF.

This clone was observed a single time. V is TRBV7-9 and J is TRBJ2-3, with 7 positions matching TRBD1. J lost 0 bases, V lost 5 bases, and 8 bases had no gene match. The germline gives CDR1 SEHNR, CDR2 FQNEAQ (reference sequence). The CDR3 covers 16 residues. This CDR3 is CASSRLTGFSTDTQYF. CDR3 DNA sequence: TGTGCCAGCAGCCGATTGACAGGGTTCAGCACAGATACGCAGTATTTT.

V gene TRBV5-4 combines with J gene TRBJ2-1, with 13 bases lining up with TRBD2. Germline assignment: CDR1 SGHNT and CDR2 YYREEE (reference sequence). Trimming cost V 4 bases and J 10 bases; bases outside gene matches: 14. The CDR3 is made up of 17 amino acids. DNA for the CDR3: TGTGCCAGCAGCCACGGACTAGCGGGGGCCTCATTTGGGGAGCAGTTCTTC. Translated: CASSHGLAGASFGEQFF.

The rearrangement joins TRBV4-2 to TRBJ2-1; 10 nucleotides align to TRBD2. Germline CDR1 reads LGHNA; CDR2 reads YNFKEQ. With V trimmed by 2 bases and J by 2 bases, 3 bases remained unmatched. The CDR3 is 16 amino acids. The CDR3 DNA is TGTGCCAGCAGCCAAACGCTAGCGGGGGCCTACAATGAGCAGTTCTTC. This codes for CASSQTLAGAYNEQFF.

This clone came up a few times. This chain connects TRBV6-5 to TRBJ1-4; perhaps TRBD1 as D (5 bases). Trimming left V 7 bases short and J 5 bases short, with 14 bases between. The germline CDR1 and CDR2 sequences are MNHEY and SVGAGI. The CDR3 runs to 14 residues. As DNA, the CDR3 is TGTGCCAGCACCCGTCAGCGGGGGAATGAAAAACTGTTTTTT. This translates into CASTRQRGNEKLFF.

The chain combines TRBV15 with TRBJ2-2, with unresolved D. V was pared by 1 base and J by 1 base, with 7 bases between. Germline V gene lookup returns CDR1 LNHNV and CDR2 YYDKDF (reference sequence). CDR3 length: 15 amino acids. This CDR3 reads CATSRARQNTGELFF. The CDR3 nucleotides read TGTGCCACCAGCAGAGCCAGACAGAACACCGGGGAGCTGTTTTTT.

The chain couples TRBV12-5 to TRBJ2-7; D not certain. CDR1 is LGHNT, CDR2 FRNRAP, per germline. V dropped 1 base and J dropped 6 bases, with 10 bases sitting between them. The CDR3 has 13 residues. The CDR3 DNA is TGTGCTAGTGGTTTGGGGTCGGCAGGCGAGCAGTACTTC. Residues: CASGLGSAGEQYF.

This clone was seen a single time. The V gene is TRBV7-2, the J gene TRBJ2-5, with 7 positions matching TRBD2. J was trimmed by 5 bases and V by 1 base; bases with no gene match: 13. The CDR3 is 17 residues long. CDR1 SGHTA and CDR2 FQGNSA come from the germline V gene. DNA for the CDR3: TGTGCCAGCAGCTTAGGCCTCCCGTTGGGGGGGAGGGAGACCCAGTACTTC. Protein: CASSLGLPLGGRETQYF.

The rearrangement links TRBV5-1 to TRBJ1-1, with D perhaps matching TRBD1 (5 bases). The germline CDR1 and CDR2 sequences are SGHRS and YFSETQ. Trimming removed 5 bases from V and 4 bases from J, with 18 bases in between. The CDR3 contains 15 residues. CDR3 sequence: CASRSFAGVGTEAFF. The CDR3, as DNA: TGCGCCAGCAGAAGTTTCGCGGGGGTGGGCACTGAAGCTTTCTTT.

The CDR3 protein is CAWSGWQGAYEQYF. For the CDR3, the DNA is TGTGCCTGGAGTGGCTGGCAGGGGGCCTACGAGCAGTACTTC. This chain joins TRBV30 and TRBJ2-7; 7 bases fit TRBD1. The V and J ends lost 1 base and 2 bases, in that order; junction bases with no gene match: 5. The germline V gene has CDR1 GTSNPN and CDR2 SVGIG (reference sequence). The CDR3 is 14 amino acids.

V gene TRBV10-3 combines with J gene TRBJ1-1; TRBD1 is a possible D gene (5 bases). Trimming shortened V by 11 bases and J by 6 bases, and 10 bases separated the two germline ends. The V gene's germline CDR1 is ENHRY and CDR2 SYGVKD. This CDR3 comprises 10 residues. Here the CDR3 reads CAAGEAEAFF. CDR3 in DNA: TGTGCCGCGGGGGAAGCTGAAGCTTTCTTT.

V usage is TRBV5-1 and J usage is TRBJ2-1, with a possible D match to TRBD2 (5 bases). Germline loops: CDR1 SGHRS, CDR2 YFSETQ. The V end was cut by 9 bases, the J end by 3 bases, with 10 bases between. The CDR3 length is 12 residues. DNA of the CDR3: TGCGCCACCCAACGGGACTACAATGAGCAGTTCTTC. It specifies CATQRDYNEQFF.

The gene calls are TRBV28 and TRBJ2-1, with 7 bases fitting TRBD2. The CDR3 has 19 residues. Germline V CDR1 and CDR2: MDHEN, SYDVKM. Losses at the gene ends were 7 bases for V and 3 bases for J; bases not matched to a gene: 21. CDR3 in DNA: TGTGCCAGCACCTCCCGGGTAGCGGGTTCCCACCTGGGCTACAATGAGCAGTTCTTC. It translates to CASTSRVAGSHLGYNEQFF.

This rearrangement joins TRBV19 to TRBJ2-5, with a weak D call TRBD2 (6 bases). This CDR3 region has 13 residues. Trimming pared 6 bases from V and 2 bases from J, leaving 10 bases between. CDR1 is LNHDA, CDR2 SQIVND, per germline (reference sequence). The CDR3 protein is CASRGLGQETQYF. CDR3 coding DNA: TGTGCCAGTAGGGGACTGGGTCAAGAGACCCAGTACTTC.

The rearrangement joins TRBV28 to TRBJ1-5, with no clear D. The CDR3 sequence is 15 residues long. Germline V gene sequence: CDR1 MDHEN, CDR2 SYDVKM. The V gene lost 6 bases and the J gene lost 2 bases, with 14 bases spanning the gap. The CDR3 region has the DNA TGTGCCAGCAGGTCGGGTGGAAGTGGCAATCAGCCCCAGCATTTT. This gives the protein CASRSGGSGNQPQHF.

The V and J genes are TRBV27 and TRBJ2-1, with D possibly matching TRBD1 (6 bases). This CDR3 contains 13 residues. Germline V gene lookup returns CDR1 MNHEY and CDR2 SMNVEV (reference sequence). V gave up 0 bases and J gave up 10 bases, with 10 bases separating them. DNA for the CDR3: TGTGCCAGCAGTTTATCGACAGGTTTGGAGCAGTTCTTC. Amino acid sequence: CASSLSTGLEQFF.

The genes are TRBV28 and TRBJ2-7; TRBD1 agrees at 10 bases. V lost 6 bases and J lost 7; bases outside the gene matches: 9. The germline CDR1 and CDR2 sequences are MDHEN and SYDVKM. This CDR3 region has 14 residues. The CDR3 region is CASRTGGGQREQYF. In DNA form, the CDR3 reads TGTGCCAGCAGGACAGGGGGCGGACAGAGGGAGCAGTACTTC.

This rearrangement joins TRBV6-6 to TRBJ1-6; D gene ambiguous. Germline CDR1 reads MNHNY; CDR2 reads SVGAGI (reference sequence). This CDR3 contains 15 residues. The V end lost 0 bases, the J end lost 10 bases, and 13 bases lay between the germline ends. CDR3 protein: CASSYSGQEVSPLHF. DNA for the CDR3: TGTGCCAGCAGTTACTCAGGGCAGGAGGTCTCACCCCTCCACTTT.

This clone was observed a single time. The DNA for the CDR3 is TGTGCCAGCAGCCAAGACCAGATGTCGGGGTACGAGCAGTACTTC. Amino acids: CASSQDQMSGYEQYF. The V call is TRBV4-2, the J call TRBJ2-7, with D possibly being TRBD2 (5 bases). The CDR3 is made up of 15 amino acids. The ends were cut back, 0 bases at V and 4 bases at J, with 13 bases in the middle. Germline loops: CDR1 LGHNA, CDR2 YNFKEQ.